This T cell receptor (beta chain) originates from a study of blood T cell repertoires in COVID-19. Profiling relied on immunoSEQ multiplex PCR, and the TCRdb table lists in-frame clones only, not all of them. The sample records 260,000 or so clones, over 75% being singletons. CDR3 size: 13 residues. Per the germline V gene, CDR1 is KGHSH and CDR2 is LQKENI. Trimming pared 9 bases from V and 0 bases from J, leaving 9 bases between. This TCR was sampled from a human donor in a cohort sampled during active COVID-19. This rearrangement joins TRBV18 to TRBJ1-5; D uncertain. Sequenced: peripheral blood. The DNA of the CDR3 is TGTGCCAGTGCAGTGAATAGCAATCAGCCCCAGCATTTT. Its translation: CASAVNSNQPQHF.